Given below is one T cell receptor (beta chain) in context. Its cognate antigen is unknown. Only Caucasian adults living in Nashville, Tennessee made up the donor group. For genomic DNA, unsorted samples relied on about 90 million PBMCs. This record comes from a study of shared clonotypes between healthy human individuals. Points from the study as a whole: Donor clonotype sharing was expected to depend on sequencing depth.

Generated by immunoSEQ multiplex PCR, the TCRdb table keeps only in-frame clones and is missing some. The repertoire includes about half a million clones, 75% to 85% of them detected once, and roughly 13% sits in the top ten. Looked up from germline, CDR1 is KGHSH and CDR2 is LQKENI. CDR3 length: 17 amino acids. The ends lost 1 base at V and 4 bases at J; junction bases unmatched: 8. The chain has TRBV18 and TRBJ2-3, with 10 bases fitting TRBD2. Sequencing was done on a sample of PBMCs. This sequence originates from a woman aged 40 to 50 in good health. Some clones in this sample may be carry-over from other donors' samples. CDR3 DNA sequence: TGTGCCAGCTCACCACTCCTAGCGGGAGTATCCCCAGATACGCAGTATTTT. Translating gives CASSPLLAGVSPDTQYF.